The T cell receptor beta chain under discussion was sequenced for a study of blood T cell repertoires in COVID-19. V lost 5 bases to trimming and J lost 0 bases, with 12 bases between them. In germline, CDR1 is SGHVS, CDR2 FNYEAQ. The CDR3 length is 15 residues. Authors' data handling: Researchers report that nucleated cell counts were estimated from reference gene primer amplification. Profiled with immunoSEQ multiplex PCR; TCRdb holds only in-frame clones, not every one. V and J calls and clone size are as listed in that table; D and trimming were resolved from the DNA. The sample holds 280,000 or so clones; roughly 86% are singletons and the top ten take 9% to 9.5%.

The V and J genes are TRBV7-6 and TRBJ2-3; D is possibly TRBD2 (6 bases). The source is a man aged 18 to 29 with active or convalescent COVID-19. The sequencing input was peripheral blood. CDR3 protein: CASSTGSTSTDTQYF. For the CDR3, the DNA is TGTGCCAGCAGCACCGGGAGCACTAGCACAGATACGCAGTATTTT.